This T cell receptor beta chain was retrieved from a study of Ad26.COV2.S vaccination and SARS-CoV-2 variants. The treatment denotes: around 19 received Ad26.COV2.S at low or high dose, single or two shots; 5 received placebo; per-sample allocation not given. Specimen acquisition occurred on day 63 following the initial vaccine or placebo injection. The data were produced by immunoSEQ multiplex PCR, yet TCRdb's version contains in-frame clones alone and is incomplete. The table has roughly 700,000 clones, 89% seen once. CDR1 and CDR2 (germline): MNHNY, SVGAGI (reference sequence). V shed 5 bases, J shed 7 bases, and the junction held 17 bases outside the gene matches. This CDR3 region has 17 residues.

This clonotype originated in a person aged 18 to 59 who received the Ad26.COV2.S COVID-19 vaccine or a placebo. This sequence joins TRBV6-6 and TRBJ1-5; TRBD1 agrees at 7 bases. Specimen: peripheral blood, collected in a trial of Ad26.COV2.S vaccine versus placebo. The CDR3 DNA follows: TGTGCCAGCAGTCGGTCGGCCGCGACAGGGCAATGGCAGCCCCAGCATTTT. This translates into CASSRSAATGQWQPQHF.